This T cell receptor beta chain was captured in a study of CD8 T cells in ankylosing spondylitis. The study's findings and limits: Within peripheral blood, clones linked to disease were CD8+ and relatively rare. A TCR beta motif of roughly 8 highly homologous variants seemed to mark ankylosing spondylitis blood. Reportedly, significant enrichment of disease-linked clones occurred in matched ankylosing spondylitis synovial fluid.

Trimming took off 5 bases at V and 6 bases at J, with 18 bases between the two ends. The germline V gene has CDR1 SGHTA and CDR2 FQGNSA. The CDR3 is made up of 15 amino acids. TCRdb redid the calling of the 5' RACE reads with MiXCR, one entry per CDR3 protein. The sample contains 150,000 to 200,000 distinct CDR3 sequences, roughly 13% of which appear only once. This clonotype was seen a handful of times. Its antigen is not identified. This TCR came from a female donor with ankylosing spondylitis or in good health (not recorded which). The J gene is TRBJ2-3, the V gene TRBV7-2; D unresolved. Sequencing used blood, either unsorted or a sorted T cell fraction (not recorded which). In DNA, the CDR3 is TGTGCCAGCAGCGCCACGAGCCCATCCGGGGATACGCAGTATTTT. The encoded protein is CASSATSPSGDTQYF.